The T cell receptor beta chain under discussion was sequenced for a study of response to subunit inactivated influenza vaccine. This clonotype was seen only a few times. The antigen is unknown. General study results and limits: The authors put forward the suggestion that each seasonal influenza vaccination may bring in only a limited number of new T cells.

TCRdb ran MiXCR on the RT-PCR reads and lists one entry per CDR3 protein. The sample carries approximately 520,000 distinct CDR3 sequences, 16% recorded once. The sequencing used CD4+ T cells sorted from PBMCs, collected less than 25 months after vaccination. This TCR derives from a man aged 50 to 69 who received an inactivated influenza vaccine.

The CDR3 DNA sequence: TGCGCCAGCAGACCTACCCGGGAGTCAGGGGAGACCCAGTACTTC. It codes for CASRPTRESGETQYF. The chain recombines TRBV5-1 with TRBJ2-5; maybe TRBD2 (6 bases). Germline V gives CDR1 SGHRS, CDR2 YFSETQ. Trimming took 5 bases from V and 5 from J, leaving 19 bases between them. The CDR3 sequence is 15 residues long.